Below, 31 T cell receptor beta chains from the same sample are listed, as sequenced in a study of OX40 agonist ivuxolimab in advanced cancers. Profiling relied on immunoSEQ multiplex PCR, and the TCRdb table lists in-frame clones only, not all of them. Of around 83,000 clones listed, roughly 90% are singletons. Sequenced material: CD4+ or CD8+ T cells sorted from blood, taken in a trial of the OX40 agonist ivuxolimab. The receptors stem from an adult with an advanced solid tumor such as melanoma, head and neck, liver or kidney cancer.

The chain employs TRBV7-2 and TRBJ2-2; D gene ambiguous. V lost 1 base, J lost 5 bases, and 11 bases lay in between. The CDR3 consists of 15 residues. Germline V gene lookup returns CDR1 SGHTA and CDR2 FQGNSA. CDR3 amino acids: CASSLVEVRTGELFF. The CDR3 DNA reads TGTGCCAGCAGCTTAGTCGAAGTCAGAACCGGGGAGCTGTTTTTT.

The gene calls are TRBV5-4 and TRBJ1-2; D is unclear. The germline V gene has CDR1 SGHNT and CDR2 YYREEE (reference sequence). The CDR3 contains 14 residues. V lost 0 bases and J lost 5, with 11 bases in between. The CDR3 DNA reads TGTGCCAGCAGCTTGGGGGGAGATTGGTATGGCTACACCTTC. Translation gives CASSLGGDWYGYTF.

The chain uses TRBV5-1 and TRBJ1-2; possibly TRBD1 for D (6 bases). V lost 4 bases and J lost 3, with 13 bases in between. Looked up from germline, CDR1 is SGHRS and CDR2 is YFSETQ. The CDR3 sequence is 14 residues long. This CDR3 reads CASSGTGGHYGYTF. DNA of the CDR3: TGCGCCAGCAGCGGAACCGGGGGCCACTATGGCTACACCTTC.

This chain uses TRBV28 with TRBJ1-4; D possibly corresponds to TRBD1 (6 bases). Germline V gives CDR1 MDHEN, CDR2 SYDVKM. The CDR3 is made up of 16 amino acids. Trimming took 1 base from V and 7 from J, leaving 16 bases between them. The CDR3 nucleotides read TGTGCCAGCAGTTTATCGGGGGCCGGACGGTTTGAAAAACTGTTTTTT. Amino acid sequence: CASSLSGAGRFEKLFF.

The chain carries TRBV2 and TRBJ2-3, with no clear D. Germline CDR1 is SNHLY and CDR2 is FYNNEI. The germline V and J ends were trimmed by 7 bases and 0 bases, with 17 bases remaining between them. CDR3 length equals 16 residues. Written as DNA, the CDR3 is TGTGCCAGCACTGAGCTTTCGGGTGCTAGCACAGATACGCAGTATTTT. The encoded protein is CASTELSGASTDTQYF.

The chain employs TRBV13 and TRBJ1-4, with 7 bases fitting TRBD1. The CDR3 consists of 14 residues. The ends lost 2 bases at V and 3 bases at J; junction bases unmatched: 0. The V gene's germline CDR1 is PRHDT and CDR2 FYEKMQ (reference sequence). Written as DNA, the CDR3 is TGTGCCAGCAGCTTAAGGGGGCCTAATGAAAAACTGTTTTTT. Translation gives CASSLRGPNEKLFF.

The CDR3 DNA is TGTGCCAGCAGCCCCTTAGGGGGACCGAAGAACACTGAAGCTTTCTTT. Its translation is CASSPLGGPKNTEAFF. The chain combines TRBV7-9 with TRBJ1-1; the D gene is possibly TRBD1 (6 bases). Germline CDR1 and CDR2: SEHNR and FQNEAQ (reference sequence). The length of the CDR3 is 16 residues. V gave up 5 bases and J gave up 1 base, with 17 bases separating them.

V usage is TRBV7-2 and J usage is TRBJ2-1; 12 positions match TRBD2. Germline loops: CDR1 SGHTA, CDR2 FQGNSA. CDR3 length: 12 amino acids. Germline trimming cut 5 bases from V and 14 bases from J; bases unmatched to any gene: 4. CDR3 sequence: CASSASSGREFF. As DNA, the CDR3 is TGTGCCAGCAGCGCTTCTAGCGGGAGGGAGTTCTTC.

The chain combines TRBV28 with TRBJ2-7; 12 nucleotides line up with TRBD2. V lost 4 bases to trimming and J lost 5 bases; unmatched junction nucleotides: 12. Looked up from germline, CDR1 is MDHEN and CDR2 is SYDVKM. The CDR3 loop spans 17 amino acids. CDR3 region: CASSSRGRRLAGDEQYF. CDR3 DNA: TGTGCCAGCAGTTCCCGGGGACGGCGACTAGCGGGAGACGAGCAGTACTTC.

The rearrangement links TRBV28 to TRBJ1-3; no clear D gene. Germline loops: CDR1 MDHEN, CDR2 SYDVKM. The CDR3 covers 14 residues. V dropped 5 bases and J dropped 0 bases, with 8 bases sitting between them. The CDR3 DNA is TGTGCCAGCAGTCCGGGATCCTCTGGAAACACCATATATTTT. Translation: CASSPGSSGNTIYF.

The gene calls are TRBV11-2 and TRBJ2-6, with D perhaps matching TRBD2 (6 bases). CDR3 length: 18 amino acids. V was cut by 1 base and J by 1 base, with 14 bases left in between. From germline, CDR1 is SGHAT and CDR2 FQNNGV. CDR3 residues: CASSLGGGPISGANVLTF. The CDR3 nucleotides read TGTGCCAGCAGCTTAGGGGGAGGTCCAATTTCTGGGGCCAACGTCCTGACTTTC.

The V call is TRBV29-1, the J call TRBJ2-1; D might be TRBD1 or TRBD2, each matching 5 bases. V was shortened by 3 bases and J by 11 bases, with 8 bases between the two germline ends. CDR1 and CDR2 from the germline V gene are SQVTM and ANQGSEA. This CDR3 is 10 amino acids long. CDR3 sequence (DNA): TGCAGCGTTGATGGGACCCAGCAGTTCTTC. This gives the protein CSVDGTQQFF.

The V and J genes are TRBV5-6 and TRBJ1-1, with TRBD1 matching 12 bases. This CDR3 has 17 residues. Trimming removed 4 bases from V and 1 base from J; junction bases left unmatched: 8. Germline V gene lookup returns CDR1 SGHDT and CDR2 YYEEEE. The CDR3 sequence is CASSRGTGGTSNTEAFF. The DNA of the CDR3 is TGTGCCAGCAGCAGGGGGACAGGGGGCACTTCGAACACTGAAGCTTTCTTT.

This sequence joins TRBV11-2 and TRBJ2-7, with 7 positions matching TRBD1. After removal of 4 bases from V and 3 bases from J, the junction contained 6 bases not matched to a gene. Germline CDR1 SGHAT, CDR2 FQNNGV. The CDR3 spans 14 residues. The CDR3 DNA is TGTGCCAGCAGCTGGACCGGGACAGACTACGAGCAGTACTTC. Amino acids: CASSWTGTDYEQYF. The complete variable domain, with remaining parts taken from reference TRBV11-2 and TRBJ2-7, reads EAGVAQSPRYKIIEKRQSVAFWCNPISGHATLYWYQQILGQGPKLLIQFQNNGVVDDSQLPKDRFSAERLKGVDSTLKIQPAKLEDSAVYLCASSWTGTDYEQYFGPGTRLTVT.

CDR3 region: CASSLVVEQFF. In nucleotides, the CDR3 is TGTGCCAGCAGCTTAGTGGTTGAGCAGTTCTTC. This chain joins TRBV7-2 and TRBJ2-1; D unresolved. The germline V gene has CDR1 SGHTA and CDR2 FQGNSA. The V and J ends lost 1 base and 9 bases respectively, with 4 bases between them. The CDR3 totals 11 residues.

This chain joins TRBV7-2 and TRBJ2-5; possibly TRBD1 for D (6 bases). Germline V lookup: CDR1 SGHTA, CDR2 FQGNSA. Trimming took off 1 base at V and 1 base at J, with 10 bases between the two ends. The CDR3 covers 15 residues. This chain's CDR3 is CASSLVQGIQETQYF. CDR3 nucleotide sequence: TGTGCCAGCAGCTTAGTGCAGGGGATCCAAGAGACCCAGTACTTC. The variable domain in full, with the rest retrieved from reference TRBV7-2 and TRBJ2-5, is GAGVSQSPSNKVTEKGKDVELRCDPISGHTALYWYRQSLGQGLEFLIYFQGNSAPDKSGLPSDRFSAERTGGSVSTLTIQRTQQEDSAVYLCASSLVQGIQETQYFGPGTRLLVL.

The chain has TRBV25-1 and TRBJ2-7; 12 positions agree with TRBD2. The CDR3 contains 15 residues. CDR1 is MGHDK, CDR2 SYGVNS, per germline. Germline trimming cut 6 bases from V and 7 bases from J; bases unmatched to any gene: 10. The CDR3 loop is CASSLAGGALGEQYF. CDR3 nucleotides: TGTGCCAGCAGCCTAGCGGGAGGGGCCCTTGGGGAGCAGTACTTC.

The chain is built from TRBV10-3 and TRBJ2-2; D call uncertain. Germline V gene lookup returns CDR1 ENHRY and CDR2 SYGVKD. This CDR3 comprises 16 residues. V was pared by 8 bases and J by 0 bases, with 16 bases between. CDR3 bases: TGTGCCATCCCGGTCGCTAGGTACCCGAACACCGGGGAGCTGTTTTTT. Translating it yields CAIPVARYPNTGELFF.

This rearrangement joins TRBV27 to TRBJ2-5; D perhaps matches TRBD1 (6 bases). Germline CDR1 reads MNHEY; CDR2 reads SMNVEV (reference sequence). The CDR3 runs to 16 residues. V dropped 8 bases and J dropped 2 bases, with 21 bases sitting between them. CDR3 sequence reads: CASPPWHRATQETQYF. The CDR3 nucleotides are TGTGCCAGCCCCCCCTGGCACAGGGCCACACAAGAGACCCAGTACTTC.

Here the CDR3 reads CASSNRVGSTNEKLFF. The CDR3 region has the DNA TGTGCCAGTAGTAATCGGGTAGGATCAACTAATGAAAAACTGTTTTTT. The genes are TRBV19 and TRBJ1-4; D call uncertain. The CDR3 is made up of 16 amino acids. Trimming removed 4 bases from V and 0 bases from J, with 12 bases in between. The V gene's germline CDR1 is LNHDA and CDR2 SQIVND (reference sequence).

DNA for the CDR3: TGTGCCAGCAGTTCCTTAGCGGGAGGGCGCACAGATACGCAGTATTTT. The encoded protein is CASSSLAGGRTDTQYF. The genes are TRBV6-5 and TRBJ2-3; 11 bases fit TRBD2. The trim removed 4 bases at V and 1 base at J, leaving 4 bases unmatched. CDR1 MNHEY and CDR2 SVGAGI come from the germline V gene. The CDR3 totals 16 residues.

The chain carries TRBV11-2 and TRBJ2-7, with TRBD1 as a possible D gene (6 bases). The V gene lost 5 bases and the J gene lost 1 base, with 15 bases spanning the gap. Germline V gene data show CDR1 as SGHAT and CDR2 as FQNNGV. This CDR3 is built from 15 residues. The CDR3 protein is CASSAYREISYEQYF. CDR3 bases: TGTGCCAGCAGCGCCTACAGGGAAATTTCCTACGAGCAGTACTTC.

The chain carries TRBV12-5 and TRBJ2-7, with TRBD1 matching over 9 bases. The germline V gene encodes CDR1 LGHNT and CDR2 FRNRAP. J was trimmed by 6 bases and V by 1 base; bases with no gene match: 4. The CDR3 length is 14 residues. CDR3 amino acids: CASGLEQGAAEQYF. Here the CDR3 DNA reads TGTGCTAGTGGTTTGGAACAGGGGGCTGCCGAGCAGTACTTC.

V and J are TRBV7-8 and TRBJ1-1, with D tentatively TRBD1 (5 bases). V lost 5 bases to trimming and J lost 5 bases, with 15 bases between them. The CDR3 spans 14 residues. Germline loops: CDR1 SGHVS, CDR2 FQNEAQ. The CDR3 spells CASSRGEGRTEAFF. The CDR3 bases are TGTGCCAGCAGCCGTGGTGAGGGGAGGACTGAAGCTTTCTTT.

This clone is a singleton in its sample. This CDR3 is CASSEGGSTNEKLFF. The CDR3 DNA sequence: TGTGCCAGCAGTGAAGGGGGGTCAACTAATGAAAAACTGTTTTTT. The chain employs TRBV2 and TRBJ1-4; possibly TRBD1 for D (5 bases). The CDR3 totals 15 residues. CDR1 and CDR2 (germline): SNHLY, FYNNEI. V lost 1 base and J 0 bases, leaving 6 bases between the germline ends.

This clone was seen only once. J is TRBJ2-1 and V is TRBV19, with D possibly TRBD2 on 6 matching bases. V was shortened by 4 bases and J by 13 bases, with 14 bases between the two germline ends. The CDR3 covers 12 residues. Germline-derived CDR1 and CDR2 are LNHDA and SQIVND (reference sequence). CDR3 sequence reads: CASSTLGTDQFF. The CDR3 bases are TGTGCCAGTAGTACTCTAGGGACTGATCAGTTCTTC.

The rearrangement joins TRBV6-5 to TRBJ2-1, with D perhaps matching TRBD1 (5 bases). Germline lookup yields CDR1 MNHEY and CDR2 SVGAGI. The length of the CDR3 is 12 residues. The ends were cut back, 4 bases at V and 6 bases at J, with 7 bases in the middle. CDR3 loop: CASSSDSNEQFF. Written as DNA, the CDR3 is TGTGCCAGCAGTTCTGACAGCAATGAGCAGTTCTTC.

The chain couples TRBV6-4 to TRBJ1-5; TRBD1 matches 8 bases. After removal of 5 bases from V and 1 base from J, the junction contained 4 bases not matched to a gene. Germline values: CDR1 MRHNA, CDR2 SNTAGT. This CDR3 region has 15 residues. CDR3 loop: CASSTQGGSNQPQHF. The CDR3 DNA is TGTGCCAGCAGTACACAGGGGGGAAGCAATCAGCCCCAGCATTTT.

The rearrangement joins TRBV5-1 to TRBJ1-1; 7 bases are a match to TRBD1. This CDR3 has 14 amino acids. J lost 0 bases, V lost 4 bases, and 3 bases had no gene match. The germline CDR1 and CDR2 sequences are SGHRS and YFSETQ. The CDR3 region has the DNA TGCGCCAGCAGCCCGACAGGGTTGAACACTGAAGCTTTCTTT. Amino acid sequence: CASSPTGLNTEAFF. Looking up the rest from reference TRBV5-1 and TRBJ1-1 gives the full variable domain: KAGVTQTPRYLIKTRGQQVTLSCSPISGHRSVSWYQQTPGQGLQFLFEYFSETQRNKGNFPGRFSGRQFSNSRSEMNVSTLELGDSALYLCASSPTGLNTEAFFGQGTRLTVV.

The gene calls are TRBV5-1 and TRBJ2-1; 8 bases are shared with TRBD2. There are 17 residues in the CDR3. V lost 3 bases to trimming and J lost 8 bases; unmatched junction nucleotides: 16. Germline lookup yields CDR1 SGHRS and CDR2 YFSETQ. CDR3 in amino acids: CASSWVEPSGLADEQFF. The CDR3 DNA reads TGCGCCAGCAGCTGGGTAGAGCCTAGCGGGCTGGCTGATGAGCAGTTCTTC.

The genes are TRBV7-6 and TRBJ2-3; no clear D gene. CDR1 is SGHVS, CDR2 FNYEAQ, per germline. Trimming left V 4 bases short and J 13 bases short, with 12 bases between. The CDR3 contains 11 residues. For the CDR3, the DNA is TGTGCCAGCAGCTGCCCCTCTGTGGAGTATTTT. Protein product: CASSCPSVEYF.